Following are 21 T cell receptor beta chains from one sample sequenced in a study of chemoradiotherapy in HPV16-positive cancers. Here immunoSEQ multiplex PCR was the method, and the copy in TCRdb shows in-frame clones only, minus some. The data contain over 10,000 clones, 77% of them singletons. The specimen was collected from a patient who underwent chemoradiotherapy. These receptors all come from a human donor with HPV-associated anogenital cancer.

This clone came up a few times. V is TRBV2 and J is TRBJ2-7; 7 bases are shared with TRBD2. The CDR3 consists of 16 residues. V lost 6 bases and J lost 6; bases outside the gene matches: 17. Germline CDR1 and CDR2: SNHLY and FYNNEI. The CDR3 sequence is CASSRDQPRGGGEQYF. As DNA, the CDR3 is TGTGCCAGCAGCCGGGACCAACCACGAGGCGGGGGCGAGCAGTACTTC.

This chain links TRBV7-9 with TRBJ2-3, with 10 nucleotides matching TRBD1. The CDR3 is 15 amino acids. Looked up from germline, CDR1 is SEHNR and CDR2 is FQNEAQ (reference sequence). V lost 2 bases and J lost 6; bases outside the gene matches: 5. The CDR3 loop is CASSLKTGGWDTQYF. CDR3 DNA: TGTGCCAGCAGCTTAAAGACAGGGGGCTGGGATACGCAGTATTTT.

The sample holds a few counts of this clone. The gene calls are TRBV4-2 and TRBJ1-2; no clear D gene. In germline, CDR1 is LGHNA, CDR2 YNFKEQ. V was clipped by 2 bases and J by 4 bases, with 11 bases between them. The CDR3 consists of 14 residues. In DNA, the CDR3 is TGTGCCAGCAGCCAACTGACTGAGCTCTATGGCTACACCTTC. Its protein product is CASSQLTELYGYTF.

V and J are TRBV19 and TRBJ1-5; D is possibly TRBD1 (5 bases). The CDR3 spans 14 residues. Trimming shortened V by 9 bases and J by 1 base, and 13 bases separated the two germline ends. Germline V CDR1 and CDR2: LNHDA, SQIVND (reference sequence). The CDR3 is CASGQGSSNQPQHF. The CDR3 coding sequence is TGTGCCAGCGGTCAGGGTTCGAGCAATCAGCCCCAGCATTTT.

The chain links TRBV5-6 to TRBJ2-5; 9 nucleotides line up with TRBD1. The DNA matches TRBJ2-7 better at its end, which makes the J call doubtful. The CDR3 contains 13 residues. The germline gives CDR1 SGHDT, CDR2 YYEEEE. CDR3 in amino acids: CASSIRDRAEQYF. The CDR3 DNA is TGTGCCAGCAGCATCCGGGACAGGGCCGAGCAGTACTTC.

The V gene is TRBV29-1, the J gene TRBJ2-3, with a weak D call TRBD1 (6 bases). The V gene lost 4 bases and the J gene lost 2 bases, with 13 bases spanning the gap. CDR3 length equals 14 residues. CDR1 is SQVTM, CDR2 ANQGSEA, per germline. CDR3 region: CSVGQGTSTDTQYF. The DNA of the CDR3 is TGCAGCGTTGGCCAGGGGACCTCCACAGATACGCAGTATTTT.

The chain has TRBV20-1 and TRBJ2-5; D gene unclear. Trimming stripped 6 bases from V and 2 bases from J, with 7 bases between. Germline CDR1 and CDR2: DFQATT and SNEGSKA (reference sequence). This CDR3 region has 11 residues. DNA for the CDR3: TGCAGTGCGAGTCGGCAAGAGACCCAGTACTTC. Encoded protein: CSASRQETQYF.

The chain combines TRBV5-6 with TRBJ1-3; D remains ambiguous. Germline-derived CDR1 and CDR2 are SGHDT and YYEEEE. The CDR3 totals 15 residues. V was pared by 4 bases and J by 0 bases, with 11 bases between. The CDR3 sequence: CASSPIRSSGNTIYF. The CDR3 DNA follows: TGTGCCAGCAGCCCGATCCGGAGCTCTGGAAACACCATATATTTT.

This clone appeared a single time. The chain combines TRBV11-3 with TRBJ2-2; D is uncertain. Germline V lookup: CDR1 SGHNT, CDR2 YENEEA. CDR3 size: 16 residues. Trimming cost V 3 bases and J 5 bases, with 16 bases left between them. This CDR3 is CASSLRGGPGTGELFF. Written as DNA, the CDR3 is TGTGCCAGCAGCTTGAGAGGTGGACCCGGGACCGGGGAGCTGTTTTTT.

The CDR3 DNA is TGTGCCAGCAGTAGACTAGCGGGGGGAGCCGGGGAGCTGTTTTTT. This sequence encodes CASSRLAGGAGELFF. This sequence joins TRBV6-6 and TRBJ2-2; TRBD2 agrees at 13 bases. The CDR3 runs 15 residues. Germline V gene data show CDR1 as MNHNY and CDR2 as SVGAGI (reference sequence). J gave up 6 bases and V 5 bases, and 3 bases lay outside the gene matches.

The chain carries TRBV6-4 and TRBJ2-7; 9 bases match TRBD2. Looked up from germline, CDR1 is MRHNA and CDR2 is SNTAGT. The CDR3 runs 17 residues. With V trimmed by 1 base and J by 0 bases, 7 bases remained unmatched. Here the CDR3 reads CASSDWASGDNSYEQYF. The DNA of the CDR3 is TGTGCCAGCAGTGACTGGGCTAGCGGGGATAACTCCTACGAGCAGTACTTC.

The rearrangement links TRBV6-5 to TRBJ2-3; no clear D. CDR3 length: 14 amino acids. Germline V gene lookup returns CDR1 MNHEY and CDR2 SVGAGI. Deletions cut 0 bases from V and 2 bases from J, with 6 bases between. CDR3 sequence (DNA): TGTGCCAGCAGTTACTCGCGGCTCACAGATACGCAGTATTTT. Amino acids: CASSYSRLTDTQYF.

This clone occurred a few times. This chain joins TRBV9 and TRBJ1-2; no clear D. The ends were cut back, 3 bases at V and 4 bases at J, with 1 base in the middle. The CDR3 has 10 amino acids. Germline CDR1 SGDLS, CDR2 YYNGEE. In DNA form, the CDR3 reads TGTGCCAGCAGCGGCTATGGCTACACCTTC. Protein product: CASSGYGYTF.

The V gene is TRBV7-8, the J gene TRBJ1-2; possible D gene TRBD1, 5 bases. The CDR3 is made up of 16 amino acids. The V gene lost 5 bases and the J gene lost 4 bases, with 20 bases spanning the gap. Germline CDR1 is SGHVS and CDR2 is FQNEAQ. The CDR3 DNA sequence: TGTGCCAGCAGCCCCTCTGGTGGGGCCCCGGTCTATGGCTACACCTTC. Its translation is CASSPSGGAPVYGYTF.

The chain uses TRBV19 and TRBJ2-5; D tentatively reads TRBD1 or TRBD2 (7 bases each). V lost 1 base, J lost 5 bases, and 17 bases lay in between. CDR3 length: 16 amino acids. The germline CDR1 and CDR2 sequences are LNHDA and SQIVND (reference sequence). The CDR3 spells CASSIARGGAPETQYF. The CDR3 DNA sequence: TGTGCCAGTAGTATAGCCAGGGGGGGGGCCCCGGAGACCCAGTACTTC.

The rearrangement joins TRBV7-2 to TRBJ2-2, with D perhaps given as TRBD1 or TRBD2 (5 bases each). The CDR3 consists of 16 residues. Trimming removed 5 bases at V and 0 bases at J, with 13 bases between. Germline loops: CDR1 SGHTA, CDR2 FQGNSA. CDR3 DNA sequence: TGTGCCAGCAGCCTCCTCGGGACGGCGAACACCGGGGAGCTGTTTTTT. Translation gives CASSLLGTANTGELFF.

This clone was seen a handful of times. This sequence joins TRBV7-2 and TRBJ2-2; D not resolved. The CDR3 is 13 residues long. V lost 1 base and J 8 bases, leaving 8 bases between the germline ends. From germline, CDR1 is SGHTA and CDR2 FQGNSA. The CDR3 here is CASSLDLWGELFF. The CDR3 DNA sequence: TGTGCCAGCAGCTTAGACCTCTGGGGGGAGCTGTTTTTT. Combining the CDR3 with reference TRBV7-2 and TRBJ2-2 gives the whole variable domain GAGVSQSPSNKVTEKGKDVELRCDPISGHTALYWYRQSLGQGLEFLIYFQGNSAPDKSGLPSDRFSAERTGGSVSTLTIQRTQQEDSAVYLCASSLDLWGELFFGEGSRLTVL.

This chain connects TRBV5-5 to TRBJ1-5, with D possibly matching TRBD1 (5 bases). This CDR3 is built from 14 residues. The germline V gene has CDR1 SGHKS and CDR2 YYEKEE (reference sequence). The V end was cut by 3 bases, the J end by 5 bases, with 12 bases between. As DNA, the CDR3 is TGTGCCAGCAGCTCCCAGGGAGGGGATCAGCCCCAGCATTTT. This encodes CASSSQGGDQPQHF.

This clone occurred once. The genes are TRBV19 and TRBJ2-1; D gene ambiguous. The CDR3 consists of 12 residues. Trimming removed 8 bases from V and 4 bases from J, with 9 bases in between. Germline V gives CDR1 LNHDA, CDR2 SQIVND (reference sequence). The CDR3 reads CASLDGYNEQFF. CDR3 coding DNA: TGTGCCAGTCTCGACGGTTACAATGAGCAGTTCTTC.

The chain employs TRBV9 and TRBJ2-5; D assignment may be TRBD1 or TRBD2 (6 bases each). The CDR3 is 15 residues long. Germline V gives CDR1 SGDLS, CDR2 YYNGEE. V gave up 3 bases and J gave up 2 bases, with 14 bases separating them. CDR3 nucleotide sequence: TGTGCCAGCAGCGAGGGGGGACAACATCAAGAGACCCAGTACTTC. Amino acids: CASSEGGQHQETQYF.

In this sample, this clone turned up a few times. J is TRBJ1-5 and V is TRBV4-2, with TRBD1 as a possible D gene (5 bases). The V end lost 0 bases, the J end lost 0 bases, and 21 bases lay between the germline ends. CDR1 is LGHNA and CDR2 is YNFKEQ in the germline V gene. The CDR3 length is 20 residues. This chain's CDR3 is CASSQEGRGGFGYSNQPQHF. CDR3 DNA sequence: TGTGCCAGCAGCCAAGAGGGAAGGGGAGGTTTCGGTTATAGCAATCAGCCCCAGCATTTT.